The 19 T cell receptor beta chains given below trace back to one sample, sequenced in a study of blood T cell repertoires in COVID-19 (dated by TCRdb to about 2020). Library creation used the immunoSEQ multiplex PCR assay. The source is immuneACCESS, and TCRdb retained only in-frame sequences with V and J called. Part of the clones is not carried over; for the studies checked, unresolved V genes explain less than half of this, and the remainder is unexplained. This sample holds tens of thousands of clones; 89% were observed only once. Less than 5.5% of the sample belongs to the ten largest clones. Input material: peripheral blood. Source of these receptors: a woman aged 45-59 years with active COVID-19.

The sample holds one count of this clone. V is TRBV5-1 and J is TRBJ2-7, with D perhaps matching TRBD1 (5 bases). This CDR3 contains 13 residues. Germline values: CDR1 SGHRS, CDR2 YFSETQ. Trimming took 1 base from V and 3 from J, leaving 8 bases between them. CDR3: CASSLPGIYEQYF. CDR3 sequence (DNA): TGCGCCAGCAGCTTGCCAGGGATCTACGAGCAGTACTTC.

The CDR3 sequence: CASSTWGLAGREQFF. In nucleotides, the CDR3 is TGTGCCAGCAGCACCTGGGGGCTAGCGGGGAGGGAGCAGTTCTTC. This chain links TRBV11-2 with TRBJ2-1; 9 nucleotides align to TRBD2. Germline V gives CDR1 SGHAT, CDR2 FQNNGV. Trimming cost V 5 bases and J 10 bases; bases outside gene matches: 12. The CDR3 is 15 amino acids.

Concerning this clone itself: The junction departs from the called germline gene at one end, perhaps through a read error. The rearrangement joins TRBV5-1 to TRBJ1-1, with D possibly being TRBD1 (5 bases). Germline CDR1 is SGHRS and CDR2 is YFSETQ. The CDR3 totals 15 residues. The CDR3 sequence is CVSSPAGGGHTEAFF. CDR3 DNA: TGCGTCAGCAGCCCCGCCGGGGGGGGACACACTGAAGCTTTCTTT.

V gene TRBV19 combines with J gene TRBJ2-7; 8 nucleotides line up with TRBD2. Per germline, CDR1 LNHDA and CDR2 SQIVND (reference sequence). V was pared by 4 bases and J by 1 base, with 6 bases of the junction left unmatched. This CDR3 is built from 15 residues. The CDR3, as DNA: TGTGCCAGTAGTACAGGGACTAGAGTTTCCTACGAGCAGTACTTC. Protein product: CASSTGTRVSYEQYF.

This clone has only one observation. The chain couples TRBV5-4 to TRBJ2-1, with TRBD2 matching over 8 bases. The germline V gene encodes CDR1 SGHNT and CDR2 YYREEE (reference sequence). CDR3 length equals 15 residues. The V segment lost 7 bases and the J segment 2 bases; nucleotides outside the gene matches: 8. The CDR3 region has the DNA TGTGCCAGCCAGGCGGGGGGCGAACCCTACAATGAGCAGTTCTTC. This codes for CASQAGGEPYNEQFF. The whole variable domain, remainder taken from reference TRBV5-4 and TRBJ2-1, is ETGVTQSPTHLIKTRGQQVTLRCSSQSGHNTVSWYQQALGQGPQFIFQYYREEENGRGNFPPRFSGLQFPNYSSELNVNALELDDSALYLCASQAGGEPYNEQFFGPGTRLTVL.

The V gene is TRBV7-6, the J gene TRBJ2-1; 8 bases fit TRBD2. The CDR3 is 18 amino acids. Germline CDR1 and CDR2: SGHVS and FNYEAQ. The trim removed 4 bases at V and 0 bases at J, leaving 11 bases unmatched. CDR3 nucleotide sequence: TGTGCCAGCAGCTCCCTAGCGGGTAGCGGACACTCCTACAATGAGCAGTTCTTC. This encodes CASSSLAGSGHSYNEQFF.

This chain uses TRBV10-1 with TRBJ2-3; 7 bases map to TRBD2. Germline loops: CDR1 WNHNN, CDR2 SYGVQD (reference sequence). Unmatched junction bases numbered 4, after V lost 4 bases and J lost 3 bases. The CDR3 runs to 14 residues. This chain's CDR3 is CASSVSGGTDTQYF. The CDR3 DNA reads as TGCGCCAGCAGTGTGTCCGGGGGGACAGATACGCAGTATTTT.

This chain links TRBV9 with TRBJ2-7; 9 nucleotides agree with TRBD1. Trimming at V came to 0 bases and at J to 4 bases, leaving 2 bases not matched to a gene. The CDR3 spans 14 residues. CDR1 and CDR2 (germline): SGDLS, YYNGEE. This CDR3 reads CASSVGGQGYEQYF. CDR3 sequence (DNA): TGTGCCAGCAGCGTAGGGGGACAGGGTTACGAGCAGTACTTC.

The chain is built from TRBV6-5 and TRBJ1-5; a weak D match, TRBD1 (6 bases). This CDR3 is 15 amino acids long. V lost 6 bases and J lost 1, with 13 bases in between. Germline V gives CDR1 MNHEY, CDR2 SVGAGI. Written as DNA, the CDR3 is TGTGCCAGCAGACCACAGGGTATGAGCAATCAGCCCCAGCATTTT. Its translation: CASRPQGMSNQPQHF.

The CDR3 DNA is TGTGCCAGCAGCTTGGGACAGGGACGCTATGGCTACACCTTC. This gives the protein CASSLGQGRYGYTF. The chain employs TRBV5-5 and TRBJ1-2, with TRBD1 identical over 7 bases. Per germline, CDR1 SGHKS and CDR2 YYEKEE (reference sequence). The CDR3 is 14 amino acids. Losses at the gene ends were 0 bases for V and 4 bases for J; bases not matched to a gene: 3.

The rearrangement uses TRBV18 and TRBJ2-5, with D possibly matching TRBD1 (6 bases). CDR1 is KGHSH and CDR2 is LQKENI in the germline V gene. The V end lost 2 bases, the J end lost 6 bases, and 13 bases lay between the germline ends. The CDR3 loop spans 14 amino acids. CDR3 DNA sequence: TGTGCCAGCTCACCATATAAAGGGGGACAGACCCAGTACTTC. Encoded protein: CASSPYKGGQTQYF.

The chain carries TRBV11-2 and TRBJ1-1, with 8 positions matching TRBD1. This CDR3 is 17 amino acids long. CDR1 and CDR2 from the germline V gene are SGHAT and FQNNGV. The J segment lost 4 bases and the V segment lost 1 base, leaving 11 bases of the junction unmatched. This CDR3 is CASSLVGRGRLGTEAFF. In DNA, the CDR3 is TGTGCCAGCAGCTTAGTAGGCAGGGGGCGCTTGGGCACTGAAGCTTTCTTT.

The chain has TRBV5-1 and TRBJ2-3; D might be TRBD1 (6 bases). Per germline, CDR1 SGHRS and CDR2 YFSETQ. The germline V and J ends were trimmed by 0 bases and 0 bases, with 8 bases remaining between them. CDR3 length: 15 amino acids. In DNA form, the CDR3 reads TGCGCCAGCAGCTTGGCAGGGGACAGCACAGATACGCAGTATTTT. Its protein is CASSLAGDSTDTQYF.

The V and J genes are TRBV19 and TRBJ2-2; possibly TRBD2 for D (5 bases). The CDR3 length is 17 residues. The germline V and J ends were trimmed by 3 bases and 5 bases, with 19 bases remaining between them. Germline V gives CDR1 LNHDA, CDR2 SQIVND (reference sequence). The CDR3 reads CASSISSGFLLTGELFF. As DNA, the CDR3 is TGTGCCAGTAGTATCAGTTCGGGGTTTTTATTAACCGGGGAGCTGTTTTTT.

V usage is TRBV27 and J usage is TRBJ1-1; 10 bases map to TRBD1. With 2 bases clipped from V and 5 bases from J, the junction kept 2 bases outside the gene matches. In germline, CDR1 is MNHEY, CDR2 SMNVEV (reference sequence). The CDR3 length is 14 residues. This chain's CDR3 is CASSLGTGATEAFF. The DNA of the CDR3 is TGTGCCAGCAGTTTAGGGACAGGGGCGACTGAAGCTTTCTTT.

This clone has a handful of counts. The chain recombines TRBV4-1 with TRBJ2-7; TRBD2 matches 7 bases. The germline CDR1 and CDR2 sequences are MGHRA and YSYEKL. The length of the CDR3 is 14 residues. V was pared by 3 bases and J by 0 bases, with 2 bases of the junction left unmatched. CDR3: CASSQRDYSYEQYF. DNA of the CDR3: TGCGCCAGCAGCCAGAGGGACTACTCCTACGAGCAGTACTTC.

V is TRBV7-3 and J is TRBJ1-3, with 8 bases identical to TRBD1. There are 18 residues in the CDR3. The V and J ends lost 2 bases and 2 bases, in that order; junction bases with no gene match: 11. Germline V gene sequence: CDR1 SGHTA, CDR2 FQGTGA. DNA of the CDR3: TGTGCCAGCAGCTTACACCGGGACAGGCCCCAAACTGGAAACACCATATATTTT. Translation gives CASSLHRDRPQTGNTIYF.

CDR3 DNA sequence: TGTGCCAGCAGCCCGACAGGGGTTGGGGCAGATACGCAGTATTTT. Protein sequence: CASSPTGVGADTQYF. The chain joins TRBV2 to TRBJ2-3; 8 bases map to TRBD1. CDR3 size: 15 residues. V lost 6 bases to trimming and J lost 4 bases; unmatched junction nucleotides: 9. CDR1 SNHLY and CDR2 FYNNEI come from the germline V gene.

The chain recombines TRBV28 with TRBJ1-3; D perhaps matches TRBD1 (5 bases). V shed 2 bases and J shed 4 bases, with 12 bases lying between them. This CDR3 spans 15 amino acids. Germline V CDR1 and CDR2: MDHEN, SYDVKM. CDR3 bases: TGTGCCAGCAGTTTAGGGGGGATTGAGGGAAACACCATATATTTT. Encoded protein: CASSLGGIEGNTIYF.